These T cell receptor beta chains were read from a single sample in a study of T-cell reconstitution after alpha-beta-depleted transplantation in children. One entry per CDR3 protein results from TCRdb running MiXCR on the PCR reads. The repertoire consists of about 980,000 distinct CDR3 sequences, with about 26% occurring once and the leading ten covering about 28%. The sequencing here drew on PBMCs, mostly from graft donor cells, taken 360 days after TCRalphabeta/CD19-depleted stem cell transplant. The receptors come from a boy younger than two who had a stem cell transplant for SCID, so the T cells may come from the graft donor. Both conserved end residues are part of each CDR3. D genes are given only for firm matches. Only some rows state a clone size, as once, few, many or a class for expanded clones.

D | J | size | V | CDR3 | DNA
. | TRBJ2-7 | few | TRBV12-3/TRBV12-4 | CASSLLRYEQYF | TGTGCCAGCAGTTTACTTCGGTACGAGCAGTACTTC
. | TRBJ2-7 | many | TRBV12-3/TRBV12-4 | CASSPGFPSYEQYF | TGTGCCAGCAGTCCGGGGTTCCCCTCCTACGAGCAGTACTTC
. | TRBJ2-7 | few | TRBV2 | CASRITKLYEQYF | TGTGCCAGCAGGATAACTAAACTCTACGAGCAGTACTTC
. | TRBJ1-4 | . | TRBV6-5 | CASSYSGQPVTNEKLFF | TGTGCCAGCAGTTACTCCGGACAGCCGGTGACTAATGAAAAACTGTTTTTT
. | TRBJ2-5 | . | TRBV7-2 | CASSIGDPLGETQYF | TGTGCCAGCAGCATAGGGGACCCCCTGGGGGAGACCCAGTACTTC
. | TRBJ2-1 | . | TRBV6-2/TRBV6-3 | CASRSPGTTSTSRGFF | TGTGCCAGCCGATCCCCCGGGACCACGTCTACAAGCAGGGGGTTCTTC
. | TRBJ2-7 | . | TRBV28 | CASSLYVYEQYF | TGTGCCAGCAGCCTCTATGTTTACGAGCAGTACTTC
. | TRBJ2-7 | . | TRBV12-3/TRBV12-4 | CASRRDSLTYEQYF | TGTGCCAGCAGGCGGGACAGCCTAACCTACGAGCAGTACTTC
. | TRBJ2-7 | few | TRBV12-3/TRBV12-4 | CASSLVLIQYEQYF | TGTGCCAGCAGTTTAGTCCTCATCCAGTACGAGCAGTACTTC
TRBD1 | TRBJ1-2 | few | TRBV28 | CASSGDSNYGYTF | TGTGCCAGCAGTGGGGACAGTAACTATGGCTACACCTTC
. | TRBJ2-7 | . | TRBV4-1 | CASSQGVQTETRAYEQYF | TGCGCCAGCAGCCAAGGGGTGCAAACTGAAACCAGGGCCTACGAGCAGTACTTC
TRBD2 | TRBJ2-1 | many | TRBV20-1 | CSALGGVYNEQFF | TGCAGTGCTCTGGGAGGGGTCTACAATGAGCAGTTCTTC
TRBD1 | TRBJ2-5 | few | TRBV29-1 | CSVEDPMRQGQETQYF | TGCAGCGTTGAAGACCCAATGCGACAGGGTCAAGAGACCCAGTACTTC
. | TRBJ2-1 | few | TRBV5-1 | CASRLGELNEQFF | TGCGCCAGCCGACTAGGAGAGCTGAATGAGCAGTTCTTC
. | TRBJ2-3 | . | TRBV5-5 | CASRRRSTIFTDTQYF | TGTGCCAGCAGACGGCGGTCTACCATCTTCACAGATACGCAGTATTTT
. | TRBJ1-2 | few | TRBV4-2 | CASSPRAGWDGYTF | TGTGCCAGCAGCCCCCGGGCAGGGTGGGATGGCTACACCTTC
. | TRBJ2-5 | few | TRBV7-2 | CASSLVKKQETQYF | TGTGCCAGCAGCTTAGTAAAGAAGCAAGAGACCCAGTACTTC
TRBD2 | TRBJ2-3 | few | TRBV7-2 | CASSLTSGIITDTQYF | TGTGCCAGCAGCCTCACTAGCGGAATCATCACAGATACGCAGTATTTT
. | TRBJ1-4 | . | TRBV18 | CASSPSLNEYKLFF | TGTGCCAGCTCACCGTCTCTGAATGAGTACAAACTGTTTTTT
TRBD2 | TRBJ2-1 | . | TRBV4-1 | CASSRIAGGGSDEQFF | TGCGCCAGCAGCCGGATCGCGGGGGGTGGTAGCGATGAGCAGTTCTTC
TRBD1 | TRBJ2-3 | few | TRBV10-3 | CAISEGQGARTDTQYF | TGTGCCATCAGTGAAGGACAGGGGGCGAGGACAGATACGCAGTATTTT
TRBD1 | TRBJ1-1 | . | TRBV29-1 | CSVRTGAVTEAFF | TGCAGCGTCAGGACAGGGGCGGTCACTGAAGCTTTCTTT
. | TRBJ1-6 | few | TRBV5-1 | CASRLGTNSPLHF | TGCGCCAGCAGATTGGGGACTAATTCACCCCTCCACTTT
. | TRBJ1-4 | few | TRBV12-3/TRBV12-4 | CASSPRGTRGEKLFF | TGTGCCAGCAGTCCCCGCGGGACACGGGGTGAAAAACTGTTTTTT
TRBD1 | TRBJ2-1 | few | TRBV12-3/TRBV12-4 | CASSRGQATYNEQFF | TGTGCCAGCAGTAGAGGACAGGCTACCTACAATGAGCAGTTCTTC
. | TRBJ2-1 | few | TRBV12-3/TRBV12-4 | CASSFRKQIEDEQFF | TGTGCCAGCAGTTTCAGGAAACAGATCGAGGATGAGCAGTTCTTC
TRBD1 | TRBJ1-2 | . | TRBV7-2 | CASSLVGQVKNYGYTF | TGTGCCAGCAGCTTAGTGGGACAGGTTAAGAATTATGGCTACACCTTC
. | TRBJ2-3 | once | TRBV1 | CTSSQEWGSTDTQYF | TGCACCAGCAGCCAAGAATGGGGGAGCACAGATACGCAGTATTTT
TRBD1 | TRBJ2-7 | . | TRBV4-2 | CASSQGTTGGEQYF | TGTGCCAGCAGCCAAGGTACGACAGGGGGCGAGCAGTACTTC
. | TRBJ2-7 | . | TRBV7-9 | CASSLSGNTLGEQYF | TGTGCCAGCAGCTTATCTGGCAATACCCTCGGGGAGCAGTACTTC
TRBD1 | TRBJ1-2 | few | TRBV9 | CASSKDRDMGYTF | TGTGCCAGCAGCAAAGACAGGGACATGGGCTACACCTTC